What follows are 5 T cell receptor beta chains derived from one specimen sequenced in a study of identical twins. TCRdb ran MiXCR on the 5' RACE reads and lists one entry per CDR3 protein. The sample lists over 500,000 distinct CDR3 sequences, 20% to 25% occurring once. This same sample was also taken into another study, of T cells expressing NK-cell markers.

Sequences were obtained from CD4+ T cells sorted from blood. These receptors came from a woman under 30 in good health.

The gene calls are TRBV11-2 and TRBJ2-7; perhaps D is TRBD1 or TRBD2 (7 bases each). CDR3 length: 15 amino acids. V was pared by 4 bases and J by 5 bases, with 18 bases between. The germline V gene encodes CDR1 SGHAT and CDR2 FQNNGV. CDR3 bases: TGTGCCAGCAGCTCCCCACGGCAGGGGGGGGACGAGCAGTACTTC. The encoded protein is CASSSPRQGGDEQYF.

The chain combines TRBV6-1 with TRBJ1-2, with D unclear. Germline assignment: CDR1 MNHNS and CDR2 SASEGT. This CDR3 has 12 residues. V gave up 0 bases and J gave up 8 bases, with 7 bases separating them. The CDR3 DNA reads TGTGCCAGCAGTGAAGCTGAGTACGGCTACACCTTC. It yields the protein CASSEAEYGYTF.

The CDR3 loop is CSARPGNTGELFF. CDR3 DNA sequence: TGCAGTGCACGACCCGGGAACACCGGGGAGCTGTTTTTT. The chain employs TRBV20-1 and TRBJ2-2; D uncertain. Trimming cost V 6 bases and J 1 base, with 9 bases left between them. The CDR3 has 13 residues. Germline loops: CDR1 DFQATT, CDR2 SNEGSKA (reference sequence).

This clonotype has a handful of counts. This rearrangement joins TRBV5-6 to TRBJ2-1, with D tentatively TRBD1 or TRBD2 (5 bases each). CDR3 size: 12 residues. Germline CDR1 is SGHDT and CDR2 is YYEEEE. Trimming stripped 1 base from V and 10 bases from J, with 9 bases between. The CDR3, as DNA: TGTGCCAGCAGCTTGCCGGGGCGGGAGCAGTTCTTC. The encoded protein is CASSLPGREQFF.

This clonotype has a handful of counts. This rearrangement joins TRBV20-1 to TRBJ2-3; maybe TRBD1 (5 bases). Germline loops: CDR1 DFQATT, CDR2 SNEGSKA (reference sequence). CDR3 length: 13 residues. Deletions cut 4 bases from V and 2 bases from J, with 10 bases between. CDR3 residues: CSAKGAFTDTQYF. DNA of the CDR3: TGCAGTGCTAAAGGGGCCTTCACAGATACGCAGTATTTT.